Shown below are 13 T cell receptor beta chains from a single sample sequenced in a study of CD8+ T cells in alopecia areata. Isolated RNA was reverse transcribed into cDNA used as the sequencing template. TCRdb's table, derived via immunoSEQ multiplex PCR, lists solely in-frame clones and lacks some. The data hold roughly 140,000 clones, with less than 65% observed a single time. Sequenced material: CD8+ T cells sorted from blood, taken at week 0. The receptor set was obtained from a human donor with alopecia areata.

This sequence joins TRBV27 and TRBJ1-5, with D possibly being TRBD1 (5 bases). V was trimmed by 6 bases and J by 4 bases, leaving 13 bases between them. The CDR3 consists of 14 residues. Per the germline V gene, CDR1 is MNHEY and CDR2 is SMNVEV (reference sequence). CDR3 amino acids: CASSRGLGNQPQHF. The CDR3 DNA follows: TGTGCCAGCAGCCGGGGACTGGGGAATCAGCCCCAGCATTTT.

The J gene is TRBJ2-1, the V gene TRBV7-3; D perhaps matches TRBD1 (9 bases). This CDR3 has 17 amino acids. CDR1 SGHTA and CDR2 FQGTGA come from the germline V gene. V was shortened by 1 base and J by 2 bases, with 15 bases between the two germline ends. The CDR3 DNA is TGTGCCAGCAGCTTAAATAGCGGGACAGGGCCCTACAATGAGCAGTTCTTC. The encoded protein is CASSLNSGTGPYNEQFF.

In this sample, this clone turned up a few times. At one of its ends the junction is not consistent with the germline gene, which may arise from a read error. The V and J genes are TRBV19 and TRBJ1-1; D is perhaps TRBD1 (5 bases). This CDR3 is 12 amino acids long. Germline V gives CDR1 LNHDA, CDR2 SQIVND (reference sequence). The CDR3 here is CASSVDSFEAFF. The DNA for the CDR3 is TGTGCCAGTAGTGTAGACAGCTTTGAAGCTTTCTTT.

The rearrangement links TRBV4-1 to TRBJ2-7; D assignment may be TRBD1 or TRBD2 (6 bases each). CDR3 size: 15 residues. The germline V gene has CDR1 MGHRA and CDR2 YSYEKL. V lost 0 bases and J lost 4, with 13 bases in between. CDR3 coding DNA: TGCGCCAGCAGCCAAGACGGTTCGGGGGCGTACGAGCAGTACTTC. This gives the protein CASSQDGSGAYEQYF.

Here the CDR3 DNA reads TGTGCCTGGAAGACTGACAGGCCGGGCTACACCTTC. As protein: CAWKTDRPGYTF. The J gene is TRBJ1-2, the V gene TRBV30; D perhaps matches TRBD1 (6 bases). Germline V lookup: CDR1 GTSNPN, CDR2 SVGIG (reference sequence). V was cut by 4 bases and J by 8 bases, with 14 bases left in between. The CDR3 is made up of 12 amino acids.

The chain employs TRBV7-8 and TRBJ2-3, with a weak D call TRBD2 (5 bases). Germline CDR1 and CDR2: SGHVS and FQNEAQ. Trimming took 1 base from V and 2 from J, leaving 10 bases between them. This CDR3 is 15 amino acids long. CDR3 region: CASSLVPSITDTQYF. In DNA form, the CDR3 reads TGTGCCAGCAGCTTAGTCCCTAGCATCACAGATACGCAGTATTTT.

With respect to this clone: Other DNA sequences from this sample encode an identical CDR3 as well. The chain's CDR3 is CAWSVGQGTYEQYF. In nucleotides, the CDR3 is TGTGCCTGGAGTGTTGGACAGGGAACCTACGAGCAGTACTTC. The chain combines TRBV30 with TRBJ2-7; 8 bases line up with TRBD1. Per the germline V gene, CDR1 is GTSNPN and CDR2 is SVGIG (reference sequence). J gave up 2 bases and V 0 bases, and 3 bases lay outside the gene matches. CDR3 length: 14 amino acids.

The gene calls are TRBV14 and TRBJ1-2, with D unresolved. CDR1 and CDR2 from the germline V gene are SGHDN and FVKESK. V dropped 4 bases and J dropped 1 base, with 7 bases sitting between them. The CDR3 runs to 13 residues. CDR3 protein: CASSRSSNYGYTF. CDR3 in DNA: TGTGCCAGCAGCCGATCGAGTAACTATGGCTACACCTTC.

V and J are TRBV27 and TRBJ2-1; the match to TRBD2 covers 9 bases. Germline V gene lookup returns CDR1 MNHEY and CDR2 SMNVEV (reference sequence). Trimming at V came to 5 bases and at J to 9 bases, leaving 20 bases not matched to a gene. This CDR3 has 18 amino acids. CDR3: CASSNRAGGQSLAREQFF. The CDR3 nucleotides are TGTGCCAGCAGTAATCGAGCGGGGGGACAATCTTTGGCGCGTGAGCAGTTCTTC.

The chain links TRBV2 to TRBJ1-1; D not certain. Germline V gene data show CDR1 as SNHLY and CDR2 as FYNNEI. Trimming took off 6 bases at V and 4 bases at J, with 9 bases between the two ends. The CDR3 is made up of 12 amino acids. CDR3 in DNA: TGTGCCAGCAGGGCAGGTAGCACTGAAGCTTTCTTT. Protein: CASRAGSTEAFF.

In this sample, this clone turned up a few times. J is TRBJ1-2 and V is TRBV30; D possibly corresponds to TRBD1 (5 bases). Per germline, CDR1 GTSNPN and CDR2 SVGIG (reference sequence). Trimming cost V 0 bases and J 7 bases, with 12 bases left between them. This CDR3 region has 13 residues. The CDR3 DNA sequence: TGTGCCTGGAGTGTAGGCAGGGCTAGTGGCTACACCTTC. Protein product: CAWSVGRASGYTF.

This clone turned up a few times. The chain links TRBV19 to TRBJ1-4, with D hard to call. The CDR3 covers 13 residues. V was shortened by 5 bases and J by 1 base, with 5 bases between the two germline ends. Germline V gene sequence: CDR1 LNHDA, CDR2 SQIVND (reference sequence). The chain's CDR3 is CASSRGTNEKLFF. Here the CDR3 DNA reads TGTGCCAGTAGTCGAGGAACTAATGAAAAACTGTTTTTT.

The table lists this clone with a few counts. CDR3 sequence: CASSPFRTSGESTDTQYF. As DNA, the CDR3 is TGTGCCAGCAGCCCTTTTAGGACTAGCGGGGAGTCTACAGATACGCAGTATTTT. The chain has TRBV7-8 and TRBJ2-3; 12 nucleotides match TRBD2. Germline V gene data show CDR1 as SGHVS and CDR2 as FQNEAQ. CDR3 length equals 18 residues. V dropped 5 bases and J dropped 3; count of bases not matched to a gene: 12.